This T cell receptor beta chain was found in a study of CD8+ T cells in alopecia areata. Across the whole study: In an open-label trial, patients got 5 to 10 mg tofacitinib twice daily.

As the sequencing template, cDNA was produced by extracting RNA and reverse transcribing it. The data were produced by immunoSEQ multiplex PCR, yet TCRdb's version contains in-frame clones alone and is incomplete. The table has hundreds of thousands of clones, under 70% seen once. Whole-study findings and limits: Given one nonresponder, whether baseline CD8+ expansion relates to response remains uncertain.

J was trimmed by 7 bases and V by 7 bases; bases with no gene match: 6. The CDR3 runs 11 residues. CDR1 is SQVTM and CDR2 is ANQGSEA in the germline V gene. Treatment reported: oral pan-JAK inhibitor, 5-10 mg twice daily. For this clone: The antigen is undetermined.

The receptor comes from a human donor with alopecia areata. This rearrangement joins TRBV29-1 to TRBJ2-5, with 7 bases matching TRBD1. Sequences were derived from CD4+ T cells sorted from blood, sampled at week 44, from a patient treated with tofacitinib. CDR3 DNA: TGCAGCGGGACAGGTTTGGGGACCCAGTACTTC. Its translation: CSGTGLGTQYF.